The 8 T cell receptor beta chains below all came from one sample that was sequenced in a study of T cells in Graves' hyperthyroidism and ophthalmopathy. Template material for amplifying TCR beta CDR3 regions consisted of RNA transcripts. The HTBI set primed first-round TCR CDR3 RT-PCR. TCRdb independently ran MiXCR on the multiplex PCR reads; one entry per CDR3 protein. This table holds more than 500,000 distinct CDR3 sequences, more than 45% found once. Sequencing used peripheral blood or thyroid tissue (not recorded which). The receptor set was obtained from an adult woman with Graves' disease, either hyperthyroidism or ophthalmopathy (not recorded which).

Comment on this clonotype: A much larger clone is a single base away; this may be a read error. The chain joins TRBV12-3 or TRBV12-4 to TRBJ1-2; D might be TRBD1 (6 bases). V lost 5 bases and J 8 bases, leaving 15 bases between the germline ends. The CDR3 sequence is 13 residues long. CDR3 DNA sequence: TGTGCCAGCAGTCCCAGGACAGAAAAAGGCTACACCTTC. Amino acids: CASSPRTEKGYTF.

The CDR3 here is CASSQGLGPTDTQYF. The CDR3 coding sequence is TGTGCCAGCAGCCAAGGGCTGGGACCAACAGATACGCAGTATTTT. The chain combines TRBV7-6 with TRBJ2-3; D possibly uses TRBD1 or TRBD2 (5 bases each). The CDR3 spans 15 residues. Trimming shortened V by 5 bases and J by 3 bases, and 15 bases separated the two germline ends. Per the germline V gene, CDR1 is SGHVS and CDR2 is FNYEAQ.

This clonotype was counted at least ten times. The chain employs TRBV6-1 and TRBJ2-7, with D possibly being TRBD1 or TRBD2 (5 bases each). Germline values: CDR1 MNHNS, CDR2 SASEGT. CDR3 length equals 15 residues. V gave up 0 bases and J gave up 3 bases, with 12 bases separating them. The CDR3 DNA reads TGTGCCAGCAGTGAAGCCGGGACCACTTTCTACGAGCAGTACTTC. Amino acid sequence: CASSEAGTTFYEQYF.

The chain joins TRBV24-1 to TRBJ2-5, with 12 bases fitting TRBD1. Losses at the gene ends were 9 bases for V and 3 bases for J; bases not matched to a gene: 1. The germline gives CDR1 KGHDR, CDR2 SFDVKD. This CDR3 spans 13 amino acids. Here the CDR3 reads CATGTGGEETQYF. The DNA of the CDR3 is TGTGCCACCGGGACAGGGGGCGAAGAGACCCAGTACTTC.

This clonotype was seen many times. V gene TRBV20-1 combines with J gene TRBJ1-5; 7 bases fit TRBD1. This CDR3 comprises 17 residues. The germline CDR1 and CDR2 sequences are DFQATT and SNEGSKA (reference sequence). Trimming removed 6 bases from V and 5 bases from J; junction bases left unmatched: 19. The CDR3 loop reads CSASTPFGQERDQPQHF. CDR3 in DNA: TGCAGTGCCTCGACGCCCTTTGGACAGGAGAGGGATCAGCCCCAGCATTTT.

This clonotype was seen many times. The chain recombines TRBV29-1 with TRBJ2-2; D is undetermined. V lost 3 bases and J 7 bases, leaving 9 bases between the germline ends. Germline-derived CDR1 and CDR2 are SQVTM and ANQGSEA. The CDR3 spans 12 residues. CDR3 in amino acids: CSVDGGIGELFF. The CDR3 bases are TGCAGCGTTGATGGCGGAATCGGGGAGCTGTTTTTT.

The sample holds one count of this clonotype. This chain joins TRBV7-3 and TRBJ1-1; D remains ambiguous. The CDR3 extends over 14 amino acids. V lost 3 bases and J lost 1, with 9 bases in between. The V gene's germline CDR1 is SGHTA and CDR2 FQGTGA. The CDR3 bases are TGTGCCAGCAGCTTGGACCAGCGGAACACTGAAGCTTTCTTT. As protein: CASSLDQRNTEAFF.

The V and J genes are TRBV7-9 and TRBJ1-2; D gene uncertain. CDR3 length: 13 residues. V lost 5 bases, J lost 3 bases, and 10 bases lay in between. The germline CDR1 and CDR2 sequences are SEHNR and FQNEAQ (reference sequence). The CDR3 nucleotides read TGTGCCAGCAGCGAATATGGTGACTATGGCTACACCTTC. Translating gives CASSEYGDYGYTF.